This TCR beta chain was identified in a study of blood T cells in healthy people across ages. Using a J-beta primer mix together with a sample-barcoded 5' primer, a second PCR was run for about 7 to 12 cycles. Via MiXCR, TCRdb re-called the 5' RACE reads, giving one row per CDR3 protein. Of approximately 780,000 distinct CDR3 sequences listed, about 26% were seen once; the top ten hold 3%. This CDR3 has 14 amino acids. Germline V gene lookup returns CDR1 SGHTA and CDR2 FQGNSA. V gave up 3 bases and J gave up 4 bases, with 10 bases separating them. These data also formed part of another study, on T cells of mothers and their children. From that study: Per mother, over 9.5 million TCR beta CDR3 reads were obtained; per child, about 3 million.

The chain links TRBV7-2 to TRBJ1-5; D not resolved. This clonotype was obtained from a boy aged 10-17 years in good health. Sequences were obtained from blood. This CDR3 reads CASSFPGHNQPQHF. The CDR3 nucleotides are TGTGCCAGCAGCTTTCCTGGCCATAATCAGCCCCAGCATTTT.